The 27 T cell receptor beta chains below were found in one sample sequenced in a study of PD-1 blockade in mismatch repair-deficient tumors. Libraries were prepared by immunoSEQ multiplex PCR; TCRdb keeps only in-frame clonotypes and omits some of them. The sample has some 120,000 clones; about 88% are singletons. The specimen was peripheral blood, collected 44 weeks after starting pembrolizumab. These receptors all stem from an adult with mismatch repair-deficient cancer.

The genes are TRBV30 and TRBJ2-7, with TRBD1 identical over 9 bases. The length of the CDR3 is 15 residues. V shed 0 bases and J 4 bases; nucleotides not matched to a gene: 7. Germline values: CDR1 GTSNPN, CDR2 SVGIG (reference sequence). The CDR3 DNA follows: TGTGCCTGGAGTGTATCCGAGACAGGGGGTTACGAGCAGTACTTC. Protein product: CAWSVSETGGYEQYF.

The chain carries TRBV27 and TRBJ2-2; D may match TRBD1 or TRBD2 (5 bases each). Germline CDR1 reads MNHEY; CDR2 reads SMNVEV (reference sequence). Trimming removed 0 bases at V and 2 bases at J, with 16 bases between. This CDR3 has 18 amino acids. The CDR3: CASSLSPPRGPNTGELFF. The CDR3 bases are TGTGCCAGCAGTTTATCGCCACCCCGGGGACCTAACACCGGGGAGCTGTTTTTT.

This clone was seen just once. The rearrangement uses TRBV7-2 and TRBJ2-3; 7 bases agree with TRBD2. V trimming: 5 bases; J trimming: 2 bases; junction bases outside the gene matches: 13. Germline lookup yields CDR1 SGHTA and CDR2 FQGNSA. The CDR3 contains 17 residues. The CDR3 sequence is CASSGSSLAATTDTQYF. The DNA for the CDR3 is TGTGCCAGCAGCGGGAGCAGCCTAGCGGCCACCACAGATACGCAGTATTTT.

The rearrangement links TRBV7-2 to TRBJ2-2; a possible D gene is TRBD1 (7 bases). The V gene lost 1 base and the J gene lost 4 bases, with 16 bases spanning the gap. The CDR3 runs to 17 residues. CDR1 and CDR2 (germline): SGHTA, FQGNSA. In DNA form, the CDR3 reads TGTGCCAGCAGCTTAGTGGAGGGGGCTGGCCTCACCGGGGAGCTGTTTTTT. Amino acids: CASSLVEGAGLTGELFF.

This chain joins TRBV28 and TRBJ2-2, with 7 positions matching TRBD1. V trimming: 3 bases; J trimming: 6 bases; junction bases outside the gene matches: 4. This CDR3 is built from 14 residues. The V gene's germline CDR1 is MDHEN and CDR2 SYDVKM. CDR3 protein: CASSFSQGAGELFF. DNA for the CDR3: TGTGCCAGCAGTTTTTCTCAGGGGGCCGGGGAGCTGTTTTTT.

The V gene is TRBV5-1, the J gene TRBJ1-4; 9 bases align to TRBD1. This CDR3 has 15 amino acids. Germline lookup yields CDR1 SGHRS and CDR2 YFSETQ. V shed 3 bases, J shed 6 bases, and the junction held 6 bases outside the gene matches. The CDR3 loop reads CASSSEGQGDEKLFF. The CDR3 DNA reads TGCGCCAGCAGCTCGGAGGGACAGGGAGATGAAAAACTGTTTTTT. Combining the CDR3 with reference TRBV5-1 and TRBJ1-4 gives the whole variable domain KAGVTQTPRYLIKTRGQQVTLSCSPISGHRSVSWYQQTPGQGLQFLFEYFSETQRNKGNFPGRFSGRQFSNSRSEMNVSTLELGDSALYLCASSSEGQGDEKLFFGSGTQLSVL.

The chain recombines TRBV7-9 with TRBJ1-1, with D hard to call. V lost 5 bases to trimming and J lost 1 base, with 8 bases between them. The CDR3 spans 13 residues. Looked up from germline, CDR1 is SEHNR and CDR2 is FQNEAQ (reference sequence). The CDR3 region has the DNA TGTGCCAGCAGCGGGCCTCAGAACACTGAAGCTTTCTTT. Amino acid sequence: CASSGPQNTEAFF.

The V call is TRBV27, the J call TRBJ2-7; 11 bases line up with TRBD2. The V segment lost 6 bases and the J segment 2 bases; nucleotides outside the gene matches: 6. Germline-derived CDR1 and CDR2 are MNHEY and SMNVEV (reference sequence). CDR3 length equals 15 residues. CDR3 region: CASRIAGGPAYEQYF. CDR3 sequence (DNA): TGTGCCAGCAGAATAGCGGGAGGGCCGGCCTACGAGCAGTACTTC.

This clone was recorded only once. The V gene is TRBV30, the J gene TRBJ2-1, with D unresolved. The V gene's germline CDR1 is GTSNPN and CDR2 SVGIG (reference sequence). This CDR3 spans 17 amino acids. V lost 0 bases, J lost 3 bases, and 18 bases lay in between. The CDR3 loop is CAWSVKIRGSIYNEQFF. The CDR3 coding sequence is TGTGCCTGGAGTGTGAAAATACGCGGATCTATCTACAATGAGCAGTTCTTC.

The V gene is TRBV18, the J gene TRBJ2-4; a possible D gene is TRBD1 (7 bases). This CDR3 is built from 13 residues. Germline CDR1 and CDR2: KGHSH and LQKENI. V lost 6 bases and J 15 bases, leaving 21 bases between the germline ends. This CDR3 is CASSRRGRLGRYF. The CDR3 DNA reads TGTGCCAGCTCCAGGAGGGGGCGACTGGGAAGGTACTTC.

This sequence joins TRBV5-1 and TRBJ2-7; 9 bases line up with TRBD2. This CDR3 contains 15 residues. V lost 4 bases, J lost 4 bases, and 9 bases stayed unmatched. The germline V gene has CDR1 SGHRS and CDR2 YFSETQ. The CDR3 region is CASSPGSGSVYEQYF. As DNA, the CDR3 is TGCGCCAGCAGCCCAGGTAGCGGGAGTGTTTACGAGCAGTACTTC.

The gene calls are TRBV18 and TRBJ2-7; TRBD1 matches at 8 bases. This CDR3 comprises 14 residues. Germline CDR1 and CDR2: KGHSH and LQKENI. The trim removed 2 bases at V and 3 bases at J, leaving 3 bases unmatched. CDR3 sequence (DNA): TGTGCCAGCTCACCAACGGGGACAGGCTACGAGCAGTACTTC. This sequence encodes CASSPTGTGYEQYF.

This rearrangement joins TRBV7-2 to TRBJ2-7; the match to TRBD1 covers 11 bases. CDR1 is SGHTA and CDR2 is FQGNSA in the germline V gene. The CDR3 loop spans 14 amino acids. With 5 bases clipped from V and 6 bases from J, the junction kept 6 bases outside the gene matches. DNA for the CDR3: TGTGCCAGCAGCAGACGGACAGGGGGCGTCGAGCAGTACTTC. Encoded protein: CASSRRTGGVEQYF. The full variable domain, in which reference TRBV7-2 and TRBJ2-7 provide the parts outside the CDR3, is GAGVSQSPSNKVTEKGKDVELRCDPISGHTALYWYRQSLGQGLEFLIYFQGNSAPDKSGLPSDRFSAERTGGSVSTLTIQRTQQEDSAVYLCASSRRTGGVEQYFGPGTRLTVT.

This clone has only one observation. CDR3 region: CATSASGNTEAFF. DNA of the CDR3: TGTGCCACTTCAGCCTCAGGGAACACTGAAGCTTTCTTT. The chain employs TRBV19 and TRBJ1-1, with no clear D. Germline CDR1 reads LNHDA; CDR2 reads SQIVND (reference sequence). The ends were cut back, 10 bases at V and 1 base at J, with 13 bases in the middle. CDR3 size: 13 residues.

The V and J genes are TRBV6-5 and TRBJ2-3; D is undetermined. The ends were cut back, 6 bases at V and 2 bases at J, with 12 bases in the middle. Germline CDR1 reads MNHEY; CDR2 reads SVGAGI. The CDR3 loop spans 14 amino acids. CDR3 residues: CASSPTGPTDTQYF. CDR3 DNA: TGTGCCAGCAGCCCAACCGGGCCCACAGATACGCAGTATTTT.

The chain joins TRBV28 to TRBJ2-7; D is possibly TRBD1 (6 bases). This CDR3 spans 15 amino acids. CDR1 is MDHEN, CDR2 SYDVKM, per germline. Trimming took 3 bases from V and 1 from J, leaving 13 bases between them. The CDR3 loop reads CASSFPGDLSYEQYF. The CDR3 coding sequence is TGTGCCAGCAGTTTTCCAGGGGACCTATCCTACGAGCAGTACTTC.

V gene TRBV6-1 combines with J gene TRBJ1-4; 8 bases are a match to TRBD1. Looked up from germline, CDR1 is MNHNS and CDR2 is SASEGT. With V trimmed by 4 bases and J by 5 bases, 3 bases remained unmatched. The CDR3 extends over 14 amino acids. The CDR3 DNA is TGTGCCAGCAGTGTCGGACAGGGAAATGAAAAACTGTTTTTT. Protein: CASSVGQGNEKLFF.

This chain joins TRBV4-3 and TRBJ1-1, with D maybe TRBD1 (6 bases). V was trimmed by 0 bases and J by 1 base, leaving 15 bases between them. The CDR3 has 17 residues. Germline V gene sequence: CDR1 LGHNA, CDR2 YSLEER. The CDR3 nucleotides read TGCGCCAGCAGCCAAGATCTCTCAGGGGACGCGAACACTGAAGCTTTCTTT. Its protein product is CASSQDLSGDANTEAFF.

The sample holds a few counts of this clone. The V and J genes are TRBV4-3 and TRBJ2-7, with D possibly matching TRBD1 (6 bases). Per the germline V gene, CDR1 is LGHNA and CDR2 is YSLEER. CDR3 size: 14 residues. The V end was cut by 6 bases, the J end by 1 base, with 13 bases between. CDR3 coding DNA: TGCGCCAGCAGGCAACAGGGATCGTCCTACGAGCAGTACTTC. This encodes CASRQQGSSYEQYF.

This chain connects TRBV7-8 to TRBJ2-2; D might be TRBD2 (5 bases). Between the trimmed V and J ends, which lost 2 bases and 4 bases, there was a span of 8 bases. Germline V gene sequence: CDR1 SGHVS, CDR2 FQNEAQ. CDR3 length equals 14 residues. Here the CDR3 reads CASSLSGFTGELFF. The DNA of the CDR3 is TGTGCCAGCAGCTTATCGGGGTTCACCGGGGAGCTGTTTTTT.

This chain uses TRBV11-3 with TRBJ2-2; 10 nucleotides agree with TRBD1. The CDR3 contains 15 residues. V trimming: 5 bases; J trimming: 7 bases; junction bases outside the gene matches: 7. Germline V gives CDR1 SGHNT, CDR2 YENEEA. CDR3 protein: CASSQRQGANGELFF. As DNA, the CDR3 is TGTGCCAGCAGCCAAAGACAGGGGGCAAACGGGGAGCTGTTTTTT.

CDR3 loop: CASSRNRDHKTYEQYF. The DNA for the CDR3 is TGTGCCAGCAGCCGAAACCGGGACCATAAAACCTACGAGCAGTACTTC. J is TRBJ2-7 and V is TRBV28; D might be TRBD1 or TRBD2, each matching 5 bases. Germline V CDR1 and CDR2: MDHEN, SYDVKM. This CDR3 comprises 16 residues. V was trimmed by 6 bases and J by 2 bases, leaving 20 bases between them.

This clone has just a few counts. The genes are TRBV5-1 and TRBJ2-7, with unresolved D. Per germline, CDR1 SGHRS and CDR2 YFSETQ. The CDR3 is 13 residues long. Trimming removed 0 bases from V and 3 bases from J, with 7 bases in between. The DNA for the CDR3 is TGCGCCAGCAGCTTGGGTGGAATCTACGAGCAGTACTTC. Its protein is CASSLGGIYEQYF.

This chain uses TRBV5-6 with TRBJ2-7; perhaps D is TRBD1 or TRBD2 (8 bases each). The CDR3 length is 18 residues. Germline CDR1 SGHDT, CDR2 YYEEEE. The V end was cut by 1 base, the J end by 2 bases, with 22 bases between. The CDR3 loop is CASSLYRDRLAGPYEQYF. Here the CDR3 DNA reads TGTGCCAGCAGCTTGTACCGGGACAGGTTAGCGGGACCCTACGAGCAGTACTTC.

This CDR3 reads CASSLAVSQGLDNYEQYF. CDR3 coding DNA: TGTGCCAGCAGCTTAGCAGTGAGTCAGGGGTTGGACAACTACGAGCAGTACTTC. The chain uses TRBV7-8 and TRBJ2-7; TRBD1 might be the D (6 bases). The CDR3 contains 18 residues. V was pared by 0 bases and J by 3 bases, with 21 bases between. Germline CDR1 is SGHVS and CDR2 is FQNEAQ.

In its sample, this clone was seen a few times. This chain connects TRBV28 to TRBJ1-4, with 7 bases lining up with TRBD1. From germline, CDR1 is MDHEN and CDR2 SYDVKM. V gave up 1 base and J gave up 3 bases; unmatched junction bases: 2. CDR3 length: 15 residues. The CDR3 reads CASSLLGTANEKLFF. Written as DNA, the CDR3 is TGTGCCAGCAGTTTATTGGGGACAGCTAATGAAAAACTGTTTTTT.

This clone was found a few times. This chain links TRBV2 with TRBJ1-5; D possibly corresponds to TRBD1 (6 bases). The length of the CDR3 is 15 residues. Trimming took off 1 base at V and 5 bases at J, with 12 bases between the two ends. The germline CDR1 and CDR2 sequences are SNHLY and FYNNEI. The CDR3 reads CASSEEGGRDQPQHF. CDR3 bases: TGTGCCAGCAGTGAAGAGGGGGGGCGCGATCAGCCCCAGCATTTT. The full variable domain, completed using reference TRBV2 and TRBJ1-5, is EPEVTQTPSHQVTQMGQEVILRCVPISNHLYFYWYRQILGQKVEFLVSFYNNEISEKSEIFDDQFSVERPDGSNFTLKIRSTKLEDSAMYFCASSEEGGRDQPQHFGDGTRLSIL.